The T cell receptor (beta chain) under discussion was sequenced for a study of T-cell memory formation after mild COVID-19. cDNA libraries for TCR alpha and TCR beta, carrying sample barcodes and UMIs, came from 5'RACE with constant-segment primers. TCRdb independently ran MiXCR on the 5' RACE reads; one entry per CDR3 protein. The data hold almost 350,000 distinct CDR3 sequences, with 20% to 25% observed a single time. With regard to this clonotype: The antigen remains unidentified.

V gave up 6 bases and J gave up 0 bases; unmatched junction bases: 10. CDR1 and CDR2 from the germline V gene are LGHDT and YNNKEL (reference sequence). This CDR3 region has 17 residues. Study outcomes and limitations: Clones that got smaller from day 15 to 85 had even CD4/CD8, while clones growing later tipped toward CD4+. CD8+ contracting clones occupied EMRA, while CD4+ ones occupied mainly CM and EM. The pre-infection memory compartment contained some responding clones, suggesting cross-reactive memory joined.

The genes are TRBV3-1 and TRBJ2-3; TRBD1 matches at 9 bases. This clonotype was obtained from a man aged 18 to 30 who had mild COVID-19 (a few samples of this study predate the infection). Cell type and time point are not known. Sequenced material: PBMCs or a T cell subset sorted from them (not recorded which). The CDR3 sequence is CASSLDYRGLSTDTQYF. The CDR3 coding sequence is TGTGCCAGCAGTTTGGACTACAGGGGGCTAAGCACAGATACGCAGTATTTT.